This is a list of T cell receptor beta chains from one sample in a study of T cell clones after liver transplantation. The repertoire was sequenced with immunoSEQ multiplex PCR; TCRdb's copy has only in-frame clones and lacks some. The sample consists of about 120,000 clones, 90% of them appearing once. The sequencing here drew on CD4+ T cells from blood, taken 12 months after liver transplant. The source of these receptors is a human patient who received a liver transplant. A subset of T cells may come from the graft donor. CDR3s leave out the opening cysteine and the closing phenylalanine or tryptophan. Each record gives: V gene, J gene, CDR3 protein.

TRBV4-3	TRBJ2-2	ASSQEEWGEDTGELF
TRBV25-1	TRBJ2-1	ASSKLSSYNEQF
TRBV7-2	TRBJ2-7	ASSLGGFGEQY
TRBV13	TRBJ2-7	ASSSSYEQY
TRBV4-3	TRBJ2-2	ASSPLILATGELF
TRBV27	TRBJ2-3	ASSLVMHGTDTQY
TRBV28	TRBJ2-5	ASSFEDRGLETQY
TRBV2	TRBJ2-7	ASRAGTSETYEQY
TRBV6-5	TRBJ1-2	ASSPGSYGYT
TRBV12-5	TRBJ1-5	ASGPAGVDSNQPQH
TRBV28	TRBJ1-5	ASSFPGQPQH
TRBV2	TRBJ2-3	ASDKSGGRAGDTQY
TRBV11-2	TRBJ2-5	ASSLYPGGNQETQY
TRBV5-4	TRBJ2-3	ASSTGLAGADTQY
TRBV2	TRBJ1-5	ASRRQGRDQPQH
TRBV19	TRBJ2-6	ASSIVPGGSGANVLT
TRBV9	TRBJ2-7	ASSVGASGSLYEQY
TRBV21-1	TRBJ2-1	ASSKARLAGGPISYNEQF
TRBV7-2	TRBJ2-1	ASSPRTWQVEQF
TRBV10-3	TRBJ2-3	AIKIGGVGQSDTQY
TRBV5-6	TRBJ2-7	ASSLVRPTSGSISYEQY
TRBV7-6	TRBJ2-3	ASSPGLEAGGSDTQY
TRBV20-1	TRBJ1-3	SADFGNTIY
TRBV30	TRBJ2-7	AWSTGGWDGDWARYEQY
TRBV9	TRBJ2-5	ASSRDSQETQY
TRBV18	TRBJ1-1	ASSPRSDSFNTEAF
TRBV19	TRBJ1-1	ASSHRGLNTEAF
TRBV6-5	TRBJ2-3	ASSYSLADEDTQY
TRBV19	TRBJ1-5	ASSWQGEAGQPQH
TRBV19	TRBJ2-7	ASSMGSSYEQY
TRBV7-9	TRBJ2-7	ASSLGQGKSYEQY
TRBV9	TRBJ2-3	ASSLGGMTADTQY
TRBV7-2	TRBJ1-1	ASSQGQNTEAF
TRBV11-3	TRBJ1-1	ASSPRDLNTEAF
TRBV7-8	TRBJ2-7	ASSLSPSGVEQY
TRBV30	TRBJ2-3	AWSVFNRDTQY
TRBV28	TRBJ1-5	ATTRGAGQPQH
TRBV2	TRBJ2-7	ASLYKRSSYEQY
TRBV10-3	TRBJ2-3	AIRTTSGSTDTQY
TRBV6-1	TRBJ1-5	ASTRGRSQPQH
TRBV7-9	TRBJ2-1	ASSFPRGSYNEQF
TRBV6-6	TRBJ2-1	ASSLGLSYNEQF
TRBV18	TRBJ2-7	ASSERGADHYEQY
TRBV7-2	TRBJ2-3	ASSWTRTTDTQY
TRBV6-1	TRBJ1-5	ASRTASNQPQH
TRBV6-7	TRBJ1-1	ASSYETAHTEAF